This T cell receptor (beta chain) was recovered during a study of T cell responses to AZD1222 COVID-19 vaccine (dated by TCRdb to the early 2020s). Concerning the study at large: AZD1222 recipients given second doses at about 4 weeks or at about 12 weeks were pooled, since spike-specific TCR depth and breadth were not found to differ between the two schedules. A total of 233 trial participants underwent TCR sequencing, of whom about 200 had received two doses of AZD1222 and some 25 had received two doses of the MenACWY control vaccine. Trial participants were enrolled by age into 18-55, 56-69 and 70-plus year subgroups, with 148, 28 and 57 TCR-sequenced participants respectively. Overall results and qualifications from the work: The vaccine-associated CD4 TCRs covered the entire spike protein, and the dominant responses fell in regions 160-218 and 743-854. Participants were mostly white British, with more females than males. The authors suggested clonal diversity may have been underestimated. In the small 56-69-year group, the increase in depth fell short of significance, most likely because of low power. Epitopes outside the regions mutated in the B.1.351 and B.1.1.7 variants were reportedly recognized by nearly half of the unique spike-specific TCRs. Spike-specific TCR breadth and depth rose significantly after two AZD1222 doses compared with day 0 and with MenACWY recipients. Because no day 14 peak-response samples were available, repertoires were characterized only after the peak T cell response. Conclusions about previously exposed vaccinees are limited because only five to seven AZD1222 recipients were SARS-CoV-2 seropositive at baseline.

The germline V gene specifies SGHTA as CDR1 and FQGNSA as CDR2. Trimming removed 5 bases from V and 6 bases from J, leaving 29 bases between the germline ends. Counted from cysteine to phenylalanine, this CDR3 has 18 amino acids. Of the read, only the CDR3 DNA is kept; its 54 bases are in frame from base 1. On this clone itself: Its antigen is currently not known. No per-base quality is available; no much larger clone lies one base away. The sample has other DNA sequences that encode this CDR3 too.

What this sample's time point label stands for: baseline before first vaccination. The vaccinee samples were drawn from two UK trials, COV001 and COV002, one of which was a single-blind randomized controlled phase 2/3 trial testing AZD1222 (ChAdOx1 nCoV-19) in healthy adults. For TCRbeta chain sequencing, PBMC samples were collected from trial participants at day 0 and at day 28 after the second dose. The CDR3 regions of human TCRbeta chains were analyzed by immunosequencing. The study's own analysis went as follows. Repertoire TCRs were matched against a reference library of SARS-CoV-2-specific TCRs generated with the MIRA antigen-specificity platform. Breadth was defined as the fraction of unique TCRs that were SARS-CoV-2-associated, and depth was defined as the fraction of total T cells that were SARS-CoV-2-associated. Using the MIRA data, each spike-specific TCR was mapped to the spike region that the TCR reacts to and placed in a CD4 or CD8 class. Log10-transformed breadth and depth values were compared by one-way ANOVA with Sidak's multiple comparisons tests. TCRdb took this table from immuneACCESS and kept in-frame rearrangements with V and J called. Such tables lack part of the clones; where checked against another copy, unresolved V genes explain under half of the gap, and the rest is unexplained. The V and J calls and clone size were taken over from that table, and D and trimming were inferred from the DNA. For this sample there are about 100,000 clones; roughly 90% appear just once. The top ten clones comprise 1.8% of the sample.

The chain is made from TRBV7-2 and TRBJ2-7; TRBD1 is possibly the D segment (5 matching bases). The specimen was peripheral blood, collected on day 0 of AZD1222 vaccination. The receptor was isolated from an adult in good health. This receptor carries the CDR3 CASSPQMPYSLGALEQYF. The nucleotide sequence reads TGTGCCAGCAGCCCTCAGATGCCTTACTCTCTAGGGGCCCTCGAGCAGTACTTC.